What follows are 21 T cell receptor beta chains derived from one specimen sequenced in a study of T cells in narcolepsy. Some clones are missing from TCRdb's copy, which holds only in-frame ones; the method was immunoSEQ multiplex PCR. The repertoire has more than 20,000 clones, about 82% of them found once; the top ten carry more than 8.5%. The specimen sequenced was memory (CD45RA-) CD4+ T cells from blood. The receptors here all came from a human donor in good health.

This clone was detected once. The chain recombines TRBV28 with TRBJ1-2; D may be TRBD1 (6 bases). The CDR3 has 15 amino acids. With 10 bases removed from V and 4 bases from J, the gap between germline ends came to 22 bases. Germline V CDR1 and CDR2: MDHEN, SYDVKM. This CDR3 reads CATITLTGWRYGYTF. The CDR3 DNA reads TGTGCCACCATCACCTTGACAGGTTGGCGCTATGGCTACACCTTC.

The chain recombines TRBV6-1 with TRBJ1-1; D remains ambiguous. CDR1 and CDR2 (germline): MNHNS, SASEGT. Trimming stripped 0 bases from V and 11 bases from J, with 13 bases between. The CDR3 extends over 13 amino acids. The CDR3 spells CASSEANGDLAFF. CDR3 bases: TGTGCCAGCAGTGAAGCGAATGGGGATCTGGCTTTCTTT.

V usage is TRBV5-1 and J usage is TRBJ2-7, with a tentative D call TRBD2 (5 bases). The germline V gene has CDR1 SGHRS and CDR2 YFSETQ. The germline V and J ends were trimmed by 4 bases and 6 bases, with 20 bases remaining between them. The length of the CDR3 is 15 residues. The CDR3 region has the DNA TGCGCCAGCAGCCTCGAGTCCCGGTCGGAGGCCGAGCAGTACTTC. This codes for CASSLESRSEAEQYF.

The chain links TRBV11-3 to TRBJ2-5; 8 positions match TRBD2. Germline assignment: CDR1 SGHNT and CDR2 YENEEA. The V and J ends lost 5 bases and 1 base, in that order; junction bases with no gene match: 9. The CDR3 covers 16 residues. The CDR3 DNA reads TGTGCCAGCAGCCCGGGGGTAGCGGGGCCCCAAGAGACCCAGTACTTC. Protein: CASSPGVAGPQETQYF.

The J gene is TRBJ1-2, the V gene TRBV19; 11 nucleotides align to TRBD1. Trimming took 7 bases from V and 5 from J; bases not matched to a gene: 6. Germline V lookup: CDR1 LNHDA, CDR2 SQIVND (reference sequence). This CDR3 is 14 amino acids long. The CDR3 DNA is TGTGCCAGTACCGGGGACAGGGGGAGGTATGGCTACACCTTC. Protein sequence: CASTGDRGRYGYTF.

The chain has TRBV28 and TRBJ2-1, with 7 bases aligning to TRBD1. The CDR3 loop spans 13 amino acids. Germline values: CDR1 MDHEN, CDR2 SYDVKM. The V gene end was trimmed by 6 bases and the J gene end by 3 bases; junction bases not matched to a gene: 2. In DNA, the CDR3 is TGTGCCAGCAGGACAGGGTTCTACAATGAGCAGTTCTTC. The encoded protein is CASRTGFYNEQFF. Combining the CDR3 with reference TRBV28 and TRBJ2-1 gives the whole variable domain DVKVTQSSRYLVKRTGEKVFLECVQDMDHENMFWYRQDPGLGLRLIYFSYDVKMKEKGDIPEGYSVSREKKERFSLILESASTNQTSMYLCASRTGFYNEQFFGPGTRLTVL.

The chain is built from TRBV5-6 and TRBJ2-1; 10 positions agree with TRBD2. Germline V gives CDR1 SGHDT, CDR2 YYEEEE. Trimming cost V 1 base and J 4 bases; bases outside gene matches: 2. The CDR3 runs to 15 residues. The chain's CDR3 is CASSLTSGAYNEQFF. The CDR3, as DNA: TGTGCCAGCAGCTTGACTAGCGGGGCATACAATGAGCAGTTCTTC.

CDR3 DNA sequence: TGTGCCAGTACCTATAGGGCCTTTCAGGGGGCTGGAAACATTCAGTACTTC. Translating it yields CASTYRAFQGAGNIQYF. The chain has TRBV19 and TRBJ2-4, with 8 bases matching TRBD1. The trim removed 7 bases at V and 6 bases at J, leaving 17 bases unmatched. The germline gives CDR1 LNHDA, CDR2 SQIVND (reference sequence). The CDR3 contains 17 residues.

The gene calls are TRBV11-2 and TRBJ2-1, with D unresolved. The CDR3 covers 14 residues. In germline, CDR1 is SGHAT, CDR2 FQNNGV. V dropped 1 base and J dropped 7 bases, with 11 bases sitting between them. The DNA for the CDR3 is TGTGCCAGCAGCTTAGCGCCGAGTCCAAATGAGCAGTTCTTC. It yields the protein CASSLAPSPNEQFF.

This chain joins TRBV5-1 and TRBJ1-1, with 8 bases identical to TRBD1. The germline gives CDR1 SGHRS, CDR2 YFSETQ. The J segment lost 4 bases and the V segment lost 4 bases, leaving 6 bases of the junction unmatched. This CDR3 is built from 14 residues. CDR3 region: CASSDTGGTTEAFF. The CDR3 DNA is TGCGCCAGCAGCGATACAGGGGGTACCACTGAAGCTTTCTTT.

A note on this clone: A read error may produce the germline difference seen at one junction end. This chain uses TRBV5-6 with TRBJ1-2; 7 bases align to TRBD1. CDR3 length: 14 amino acids. Germline assignment: CDR1 SGHDT and CDR2 YYEEEE. In nucleotides, the CDR3 is TGTACCAGCAGCTTGAAAAACAGGGGTTATGGCTACACCTTC. Translating gives CTSSLKNRGYGYTF.

The chain recombines TRBV5-1 with TRBJ2-5; D not certain. The germline V gene encodes CDR1 SGHRS and CDR2 YFSETQ. This CDR3 has 12 amino acids. V was pared by 0 bases and J by 5 bases, with 5 bases between. The CDR3 nucleotides are TGCGCCAGCAGCTTGGATTGGGAGACCCAGTACTTC. Its protein is CASSLDWETQYF.

V is TRBV7-9 and J is TRBJ1-1; D call uncertain. Germline lookup yields CDR1 SEHNR and CDR2 FQNEAQ (reference sequence). The CDR3 consists of 14 residues. V lost 5 bases to trimming and J lost 1 base, with 11 bases between them. CDR3 coding DNA: TGTGCCAGCAGCCAAAGAGAGGGGAACACTGAAGCTTTCTTT. Translating gives CASSQREGNTEAFF.

The V call is TRBV28, the J call TRBJ2-5, with D tentatively TRBD1 (6 bases). This CDR3 has 17 amino acids. In germline, CDR1 is MDHEN, CDR2 SYDVKM. Trimming pared 3 bases from V and 5 bases from J, leaving 22 bases between. This chain's CDR3 is CASSFRSQGTAMETQYF. In DNA form, the CDR3 reads TGTGCCAGCAGTTTCCGTAGCCAGGGGACCGCGATGGAGACCCAGTACTTC.

J is TRBJ2-7 and V is TRBV5-5, with D perhaps matching TRBD1 (5 bases). Looked up from germline, CDR1 is SGHKS and CDR2 is YYEKEE (reference sequence). The V and J ends lost 4 bases and 6 bases respectively, with 11 bases between them. CDR3 length equals 12 residues. The CDR3 DNA reads as TGTGCCAGCAGCCCGCAGGGTTTCGAGCAGTACTTC. Translation gives CASSPQGFEQYF.

The chain employs TRBV10-1 and TRBJ2-3; D possibly corresponds to TRBD1 (5 bases). CDR1 is WNHNN, CDR2 SYGVQD, per germline (reference sequence). Trimming stripped 2 bases from V and 7 bases from J, with 13 bases between. The CDR3 sequence is 14 residues long. DNA of the CDR3: TGCGCCAGCAGTGAGGGGCAGGGTAAAAATACGCAGTATTTT. Amino acids: CASSEGQGKNTQYF.

This chain connects TRBV10-1 to TRBJ2-2; D not certain. V dropped 6 bases and J dropped 2 bases, with 4 bases sitting between them. The CDR3 extends over 12 amino acids. The V gene's germline CDR1 is WNHNN and CDR2 SYGVQD (reference sequence). The CDR3 spells CASRANTGELFF. CDR3 nucleotides: TGCGCCAGCAGGGCAAACACCGGGGAGCTGTTTTTT.

This rearrangement joins TRBV29-1 to TRBJ1-1; tentative D call: TRBD1 (5 bases). V was clipped by 5 bases and J by 0 bases, with 16 bases between them. The CDR3 extends over 15 amino acids. Germline-derived CDR1 and CDR2 are SQVTM and ANQGSEA. CDR3 amino acids: CSVKGAGNMNTEAFF. DNA for the CDR3: TGCAGCGTTAAAGGGGCTGGAAACATGAACACTGAAGCTTTCTTT.

The chain is built from TRBV27 and TRBJ2-3; D is undetermined. Germline V gene data show CDR1 as MNHEY and CDR2 as SMNVEV (reference sequence). This CDR3 spans 15 amino acids. The germline V and J ends were trimmed by 0 bases and 0 bases, with 7 bases remaining between them. DNA for the CDR3: TGTGCCAGCAGTTTATCTCCCGGAAGCACAGATACGCAGTATTTT. Translating it yields CASSLSPGSTDTQYF.

V usage is TRBV19 and J usage is TRBJ1-2; the D is unclear. This CDR3 is built from 14 residues. Germline V lookup: CDR1 LNHDA, CDR2 SQIVND (reference sequence). Trimming took off 5 bases at V and 2 bases at J, with 12 bases between the two ends. The CDR3 sequence is CASSGIGMNYGYTF. CDR3 coding DNA: TGTGCCAGTAGTGGGATAGGGATGAACTATGGCTACACCTTC.

This chain links TRBV5-1 with TRBJ2-1; TRBD2 aligns across 9 bases. The V gene end was trimmed by 4 bases and the J gene end by 6 bases; junction bases not matched to a gene: 11. The germline V gene encodes CDR1 SGHRS and CDR2 YFSETQ. CDR3 length equals 16 residues. DNA of the CDR3: TGCGCCAGCAGCACCGGAAGGCGGGAGGGCCTCAATGAGCAGTTCTTC. Its translation is CASSTGRREGLNEQFF.